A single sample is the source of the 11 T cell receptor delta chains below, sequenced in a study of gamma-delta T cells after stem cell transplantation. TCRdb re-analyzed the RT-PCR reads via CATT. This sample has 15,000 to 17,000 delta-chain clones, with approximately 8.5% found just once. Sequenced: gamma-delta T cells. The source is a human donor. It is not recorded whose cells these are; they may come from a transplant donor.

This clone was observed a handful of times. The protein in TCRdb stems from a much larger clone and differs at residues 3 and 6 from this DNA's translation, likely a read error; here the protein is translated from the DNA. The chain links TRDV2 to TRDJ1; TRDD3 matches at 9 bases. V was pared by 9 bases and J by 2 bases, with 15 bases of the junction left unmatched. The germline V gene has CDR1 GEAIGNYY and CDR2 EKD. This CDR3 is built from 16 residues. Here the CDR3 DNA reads TGTGCCCGCGACGTACTGGGGGAAACAGCGACCGATAAACTCATCTTT. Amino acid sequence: CARDVLGETATDKLIF.

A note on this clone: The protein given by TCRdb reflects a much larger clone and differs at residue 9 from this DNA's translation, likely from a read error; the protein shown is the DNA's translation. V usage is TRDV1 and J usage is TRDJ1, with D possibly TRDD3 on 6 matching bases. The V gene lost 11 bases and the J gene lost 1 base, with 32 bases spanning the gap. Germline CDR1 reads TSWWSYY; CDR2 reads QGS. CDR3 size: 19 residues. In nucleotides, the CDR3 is TGTGCTGTGGTTTCGACAAGTACTGTGGATACCCTGGGCACCGATAAACTCATCTTT. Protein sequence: CAVVSTSTVDTLGTDKLIF.

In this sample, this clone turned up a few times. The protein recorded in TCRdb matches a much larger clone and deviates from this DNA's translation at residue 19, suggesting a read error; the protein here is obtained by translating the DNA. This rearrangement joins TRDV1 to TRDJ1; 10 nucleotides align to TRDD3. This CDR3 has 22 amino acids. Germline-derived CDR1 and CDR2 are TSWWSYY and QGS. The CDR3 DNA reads TGTGCTCTTGGGGAAATCTGGGAGGCGATGGATGAGGACTGGGGGATTGTCGATAGACTCATCTTT. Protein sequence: CALGEIWEAMDEDWGIVDRLIF.

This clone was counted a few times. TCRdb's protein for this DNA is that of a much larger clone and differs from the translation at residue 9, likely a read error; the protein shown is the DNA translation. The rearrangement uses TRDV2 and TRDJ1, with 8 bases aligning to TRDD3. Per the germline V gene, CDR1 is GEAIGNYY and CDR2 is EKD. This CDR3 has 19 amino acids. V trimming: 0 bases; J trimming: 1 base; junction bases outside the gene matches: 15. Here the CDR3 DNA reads TGTGCCTGTGACACCGTCCGCGTACCGGGGGATAGAGGCACCGATAAACTCATCTTT. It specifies CACDTVRVPGDRGTDKLIF.

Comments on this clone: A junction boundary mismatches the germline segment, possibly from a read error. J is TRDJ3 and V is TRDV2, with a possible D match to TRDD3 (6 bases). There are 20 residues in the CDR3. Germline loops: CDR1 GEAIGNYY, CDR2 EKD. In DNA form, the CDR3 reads TGTGCCTGTGACACCCCGAATACTGGGACGAGGTCCTGTGACACCCGCCAGATGTTTTTC. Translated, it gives CACDTPNTGTRSCDTRQMFF.

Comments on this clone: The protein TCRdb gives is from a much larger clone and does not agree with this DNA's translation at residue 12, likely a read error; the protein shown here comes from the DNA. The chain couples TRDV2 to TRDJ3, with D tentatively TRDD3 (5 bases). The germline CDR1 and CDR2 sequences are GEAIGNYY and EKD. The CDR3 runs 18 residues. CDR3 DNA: TGTGCCTGTGACACCGGGATGACGAACTCCTGGTACACCCGACAGATGTTTTTC. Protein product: CACDTGMTNSWYTRQMFF.

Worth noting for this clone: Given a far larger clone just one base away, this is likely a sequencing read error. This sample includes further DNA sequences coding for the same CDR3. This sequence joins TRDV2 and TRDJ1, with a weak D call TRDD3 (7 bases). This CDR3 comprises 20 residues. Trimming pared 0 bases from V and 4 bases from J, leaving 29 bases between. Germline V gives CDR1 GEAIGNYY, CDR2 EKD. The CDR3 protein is CACDTVPSNWGSENGDKLIF. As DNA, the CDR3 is TGTGCCTGTGACACCGTTCCTTCCAACTGGGGATCGGAGAATGGCGATAAACTCATCTTT.

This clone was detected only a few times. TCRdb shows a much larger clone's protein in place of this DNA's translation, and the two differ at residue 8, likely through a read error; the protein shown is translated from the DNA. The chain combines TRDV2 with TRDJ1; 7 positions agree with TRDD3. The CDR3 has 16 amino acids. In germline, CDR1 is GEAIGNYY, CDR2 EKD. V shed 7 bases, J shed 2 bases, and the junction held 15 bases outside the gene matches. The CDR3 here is CACDVMGDTATDKLIF. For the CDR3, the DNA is TGTGCCTGCGACGTAATGGGGGACACAGCGACCGATAAACTCATCTTT.

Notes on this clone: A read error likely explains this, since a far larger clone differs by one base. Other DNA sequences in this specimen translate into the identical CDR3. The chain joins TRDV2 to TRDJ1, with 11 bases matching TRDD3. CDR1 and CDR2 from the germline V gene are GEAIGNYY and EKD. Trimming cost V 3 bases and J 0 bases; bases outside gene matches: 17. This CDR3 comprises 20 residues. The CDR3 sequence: CACDQLQDWGIEGDTDKLIF. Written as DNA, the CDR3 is TGTGCCTGTGACCAACTCCAGGACTGGGGGATAGAAGGTGACACCGATAAACTCATCTTT.

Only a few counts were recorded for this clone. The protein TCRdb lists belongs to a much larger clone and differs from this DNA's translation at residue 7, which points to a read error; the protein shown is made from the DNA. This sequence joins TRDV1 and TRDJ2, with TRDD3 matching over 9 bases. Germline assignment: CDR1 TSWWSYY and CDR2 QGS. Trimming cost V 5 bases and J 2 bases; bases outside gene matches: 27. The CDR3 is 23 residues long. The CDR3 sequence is CALGKGVLLKYGGILDLTAQLFF. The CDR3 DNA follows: TGTGCTCTTGGGAAGGGGGTCCTACTGAAATACGGGGGGATACTGGACTTGACAGCACAACTCTTCTTT.

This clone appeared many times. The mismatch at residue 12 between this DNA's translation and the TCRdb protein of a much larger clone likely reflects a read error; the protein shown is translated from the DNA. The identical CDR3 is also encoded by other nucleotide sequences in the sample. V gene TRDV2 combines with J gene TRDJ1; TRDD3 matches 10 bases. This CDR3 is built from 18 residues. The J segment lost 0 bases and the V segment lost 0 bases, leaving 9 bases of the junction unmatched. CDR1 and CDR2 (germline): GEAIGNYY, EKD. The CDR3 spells CACDTVGGGYPYTDKLIF. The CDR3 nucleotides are TGTGCCTGTGACACCGTGGGTGGGGGATACCCGTACACCGATAAACTCATCTTT.